These T cell receptor beta chains were read from a single sample in a study of shared clonotypes between healthy human individuals. The data were produced by immunoSEQ multiplex PCR, yet TCRdb's version contains in-frame clones alone and is incomplete. The sample records 2 million to 2.5 million clones, more than 85% being singletons. Sequenced sample: naive CD4+ T cells from PBMCs. Every receptor here comes from a young man in good health. Some clones in this sample may be carry-over from other donors' samples. CDR3s include the opening cysteine and the closing phenylalanine or tryptophan. Each record gives: V gene, CDR3 length, D gene, J gene, CDR3 protein. The D gene is left open where the match is weak.

>TRBV13|15|.|TRBJ2-7
CASSLAGGAYYEQYF
>TRBV28|12|.|TRBJ2-5
CASKSGWETQYF
>TRBV4-1|19|TRBD1|TRBJ1-2
CASSPTPGTGRGANYGYTF
>TRBV10-3|13|.|TRBJ2-7
CAISDAATYEQYF
>TRBV9|15|.|TRBJ2-7
CASSVGGQTHYEQYF
>TRBV6-5|14|.|TRBJ2-5
CASSYIYGQETQYF
>TRBV7-2|16|TRBD1|TRBJ2-3
CASRVGDRAPPDTQYF
>TRBV7-3|13|.|TRBJ2-3
CASSPPGADTQYF
>TRBV29-1|14|TRBD2|TRBJ2-5
CSTMLAGLREAQYF
>TRBV5-1|16|.|TRBJ2-1
CASSLVGSSSYNEQFF
>TRBV18|14|TRBD2|TRBJ2-7
CASSPLAGGREQYF
>TRBV28|15|TRBD1|TRBJ2-2
CASNTQGARTGELFF
>TRBV5-1|14|.|TRBJ2-7
CASSLFPGSYEQYF
>TRBV6-6|14|.|TRBJ1-2
CASSATGSSYGYTF
>TRBV28|15|TRBD2|TRBJ2-5
CASSLKGLVFETQYF
>TRBV21-1|18|.|TRBJ2-7
CASSRRTGTSGWGHEQYF
>TRBV7-3|13|.|TRBJ2-5
CASSYSREETQYF
>TRBV18|14|.|TRBJ2-3
CASSPPVGTDTQYF
>TRBV5-1|14|TRBD1|TRBJ2-3
CASSLAQGADTQYF
>TRBV29-1|13|TRBD2|TRBJ2-2
CSVEEGGTGELFF
>TRBV15|12|.|TRBJ2-7
CATSREIGEQYF
>TRBV5-1|15|TRBD2|TRBJ2-7
CASSLAGAGGYEQYF
>TRBV28|14|TRBD1|TRBJ2-5
CASRTTGGGETQYF
>TRBV7-2|15|TRBD1|TRBJ1-1
CASSLEGDRGREAFF
>TRBV15|13|.|TRBJ1-1
CATSARTPAGAFF
>TRBV18|16|TRBD1|TRBJ1-2
CASSHTDRGSNYGYTF
>TRBV5-4|14|.|TRBJ2-7
CASGPAIGRLEQYF
>TRBV14|15|TRBD2|TRBJ2-7
CASSRGTSASYEQYF
>TRBV10-3|13|.|TRBJ2-7
CATQGGAEYEQYF
>TRBV7-3|13|TRBD1|TRBJ2-7
CASSLGRGYEQYF
>TRBV19|14|TRBD2|TRBJ2-1
CASMQREWNNEQFF
>TRBV5-1|15|TRBD1|TRBJ1-5
CASSSQGAVGQPQHF
>TRBV9|14|.|TRBJ2-3
CASSVAPITDTQYF
>TRBV25-1|13|.|TRBJ1-2
CASGGNWNYGYTF
>TRBV28|15|TRBD1|TRBJ2-7
CASSPGGTAFYEQYF
>TRBV29-1|13|TRBD2|TRBJ2-1
CSAPDAGVNEQFF
>TRBV21-1|19|.|TRBJ2-7
CASSKFVRTGTEGAYEQYF
>TRBV25-1|15|TRBD2|TRBJ2-3
CASSEFSGAGDTQYF
>TRBV28|15|.|TRBJ2-3
CASSFLGDRSDTQYF
>TRBV29-1|15|.|TRBJ1-2
CSVATGLGTVYGYTF
>TRBV2|12|.|TRBJ2-4
CASSRDGGIQYF
>TRBV11-1|14|.|TRBJ1-2
CASLYLEPRDGYTF
>TRBV10-3|14|.|TRBJ2-2
CATRRQENTGELFF
>TRBV7-8|14|.|TRBJ1-1
CASSLEGRNTEAFF
>TRBV27|16|TRBD2|TRBJ2-1
CASSLSGLAGRNEQFF
>TRBV5-1|12|.|TRBJ2-5
CASSPGKETQYF